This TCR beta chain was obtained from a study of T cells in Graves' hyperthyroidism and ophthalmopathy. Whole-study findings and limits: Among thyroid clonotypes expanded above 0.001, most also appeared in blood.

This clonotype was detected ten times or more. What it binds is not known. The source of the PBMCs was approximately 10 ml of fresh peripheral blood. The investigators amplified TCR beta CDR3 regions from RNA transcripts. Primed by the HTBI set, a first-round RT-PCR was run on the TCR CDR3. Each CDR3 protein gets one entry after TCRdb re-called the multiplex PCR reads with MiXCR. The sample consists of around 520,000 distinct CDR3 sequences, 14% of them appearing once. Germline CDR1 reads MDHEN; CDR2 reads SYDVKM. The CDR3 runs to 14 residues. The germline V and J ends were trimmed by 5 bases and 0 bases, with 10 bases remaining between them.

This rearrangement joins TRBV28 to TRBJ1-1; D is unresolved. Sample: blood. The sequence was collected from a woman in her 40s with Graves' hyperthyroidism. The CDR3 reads CASSAPTLNTEAFF. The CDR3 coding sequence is TGTGCCAGCAGTGCGCCAACTCTGAACACTGAAGCTTTCTTT.